This entry describes one T cell receptor beta chain. This sample also contains other DNA sequences that code for the same CDR3. PCR involved 60 Vbeta and 13 Jbeta primers. Generated by immunoSEQ multiplex PCR, the TCRdb table keeps only in-frame clones and is missing some. This sample has approximately 190,000 clones, with around 85% found just once. The V gene lost 4 bases and the J gene lost 3 bases, with 9 bases spanning the gap. CDR1 and CDR2 (germline): SQVTM, ANQGSEA. The CDR3 is 12 residues long. The data were taken from a study of cytomegalovirus exposure and HLA in healthy donors. The TCR was taken from a man over 45 in good health and CMV-seronegative. The V and J genes are TRBV29-1 and TRBJ1-1; D ambiguous. Sequencing was done on a sample of PBMCs. The CDR3 loop is CSVGYTDTEAFF. The CDR3 DNA reads as TGCAGCGTTGGTTACACCGACACTGAAGCTTTCTTT.